The 16 T cell receptor beta chains below were found in one sample sequenced in a study of early T cells in non-severe SARS-CoV-2 infection. A single record per CDR3 protein comes from TCRdb applying MiXCR to the 5' RACE reads. The top ten clones hold more than 7.5% of a sample with about 64,000 distinct CDR3 sequences, less than 20% of them seen once. The material was whole blood, obtained at baseline. These receptors were taken from an adult who was a healthcare worker with PCR-confirmed SARS-CoV-2 infection or an uninfected control (not recorded which).

The chain has TRBV20-1 and TRBJ2-1, with D perhaps TRBD2 (6 bases). Germline-derived CDR1 and CDR2 are DFQATT and SNEGSKA (reference sequence). The V end was cut by 2 bases, the J end by 9 bases, with 14 bases between. This CDR3 contains 13 residues. CDR3 sequence (DNA): TGCAGTGCTAGAACGACTAGTTCCTCTGAGCAGTTCTTC. Amino acid sequence: CSARTTSSSEQFF.

The chain employs TRBV7-2 and TRBJ1-4, with D uncertain. Trimming removed 0 bases at V and 10 bases at J, with 15 bases between. The CDR3 loop spans 15 amino acids. CDR1 and CDR2 from the germline V gene are SGHTA and FQGNSA. The CDR3 DNA reads as TGTGCCAGCAGCTTAGCCTGGGGTGACACCGGAAAACTGTTTTTT. It codes for CASSLAWGDTGKLFF.

This clonotype was detected only a few times. The CDR3 spells CASSLGQTGNSPLHF. The DNA for the CDR3 is TGTGCCAGCAGCTTAGGGCAGACCGGTAATTCACCCCTCCACTTT. This chain uses TRBV7-6 with TRBJ1-6; no clear D gene. Germline V gene lookup returns CDR1 SGHVS and CDR2 FNYEAQ. Trimming took 1 base from V and 6 from J, leaving 10 bases between them. This CDR3 region has 15 residues.

This clonotype was detected many times. J is TRBJ1-1 and V is TRBV9, with 7 bases identical to TRBD1. Germline CDR1 SGDLS, CDR2 YYNGEE. Unmatched junction bases numbered 4, after V lost 0 bases and J lost 2 bases. The CDR3 is 15 residues long. The CDR3, as DNA: TGTGCCAGCAGCGTAGTAGGGACAGCTAACACTGAAGCTTTCTTT. It is translated as CASSVVGTANTEAFF.

Ten or more counts support this clonotype. This sequence joins TRBV4-2 and TRBJ1-1; 9 nucleotides agree with TRBD1. The CDR3 covers 17 residues. With 1 base clipped from V and 1 base from J, the junction kept 7 bases outside the gene matches. Germline CDR1 reads LGHNA; CDR2 reads YNFKEQ. As DNA, the CDR3 is TGTGCCAGCAGCCAAGTCCCCGGACAGGGGAGGAACACTGAAGCTTTCTTT. This sequence encodes CASSQVPGQGRNTEAFF.

This clonotype showed up many times. The chain carries TRBV12-3 or TRBV12-4 and TRBJ1-2; D gene uncertain. The V end was cut by 4 bases, the J end by 3 bases, with 3 bases between. The CDR3 sequence is 11 residues long. The CDR3 loop reads CASSSDYGYTF. The DNA of the CDR3 is TGTGCCAGCAGTTCTGACTATGGCTACACCTTC.

This clonotype was seen repeatedly, ten times or more. The chain links TRBV7-6 to TRBJ2-7, with 13 positions matching TRBD2. The junction had 2 bases not matched to a gene; V was cut back by 1 base and J by 2 bases. The CDR3 has 16 residues. CDR1 and CDR2 from the germline V gene are SGHVS and FNYEAQ. The CDR3 is CASSLGLAGGPYEQYF. The DNA of the CDR3 is TGTGCCAGCAGCTTAGGACTAGCGGGGGGACCCTACGAGCAGTACTTC.

In this sample, this clonotype turned up a few times. This chain connects TRBV12-5 to TRBJ2-7; 9 bases align to TRBD2. This CDR3 is built from 16 residues. With 2 bases clipped from V and 2 bases from J, the junction kept 7 bases outside the gene matches. Germline CDR1 reads LGHNT; CDR2 reads FRNRAP. The CDR3 spells CASGLRSSGTAYEQYF. The CDR3 coding sequence is TGTGCTAGTGGTTTGAGGTCTAGCGGGACGGCCTACGAGCAGTACTTC.

The chain has TRBV11-2 and TRBJ2-3, with D possibly matching TRBD2 (6 bases). This CDR3 contains 16 residues. Germline-derived CDR1 and CDR2 are SGHAT and FQNNGV. Between the trimmed V and J ends, which lost 2 bases and 0 bases, there was a span of 12 bases. CDR3 in amino acids: CASSLIRAGSTDTQYF. The CDR3 DNA reads TGTGCCAGCAGCTTAATCCGTGCGGGGAGCACAGATACGCAGTATTTT.

V gene TRBV10-3 combines with J gene TRBJ2-3, with TRBD2 as a possible D gene (5 bases). The CDR3 consists of 15 residues. Germline-derived CDR1 and CDR2 are ENHRY and SYGVKD. Between the trimmed V and J ends, which lost 3 bases and 2 bases, there was a span of 12 bases. The DNA of the CDR3 is TGTGCCATCAGTGAAGGAGCGGCCCCCACAGATACGCAGTATTTT. It translates to CAISEGAAPTDTQYF.

The chain carries TRBV2 and TRBJ2-1; D assignment may be TRBD1 or TRBD2 (5 bases each). The ends were cut back, 3 bases at V and 7 bases at J, with 7 bases in the middle. In germline, CDR1 is SNHLY, CDR2 FYNNEI. This CDR3 comprises 12 residues. CDR3 coding DNA: TGTGCCAGCAGTGAGGGGGTTAATGAGCAGTTCTTC. As protein: CASSEGVNEQFF.

There are many counts of this clonotype. This chain uses TRBV15 with TRBJ1-3; D perhaps matches TRBD1 (5 bases). The germline V and J ends were trimmed by 1 base and 7 bases, with 5 bases remaining between them. The CDR3 consists of 12 residues. Germline CDR1 and CDR2: LNHNV and YYDKDF (reference sequence). DNA for the CDR3: TGTGCCACCAGCAGAGCAGGGAACACCATATATTTT. It encodes CATSRAGNTIYF.

This clonotype was detected only a few times. The rearrangement links TRBV6-5 to TRBJ2-2; D not resolved. Trimming shortened V by 5 bases and J by 6 bases, and 13 bases separated the two germline ends. CDR1 MNHEY and CDR2 SVGAGI come from the germline V gene. The CDR3 runs to 14 residues. In DNA, the CDR3 is TGTGCCAGCAGTCCCCCACCCAAGGCCGGGGAGCTGTTTTTT. It codes for CASSPPPKAGELFF.

V and J are TRBV7-2 and TRBJ1-5, with unresolved D. There are 14 residues in the CDR3. The V gene's germline CDR1 is SGHTA and CDR2 FQGNSA. V lost 4 bases to trimming and J lost 2 bases, with 9 bases between them. DNA for the CDR3: TGTGCCAGCAGCTCTCGCGGGGGCAATCAGCCCCAGCATTTT. Its translation: CASSSRGGNQPQHF.

This clonotype has more than one count but fewer than ten. The chain joins TRBV20-1 to TRBJ2-3, with 10 nucleotides matching TRBD2. CDR1 is DFQATT and CDR2 is SNEGSKA in the germline V gene (reference sequence). The CDR3 length is 15 residues. V shed 3 bases, J shed 1 base, and the junction held 4 bases outside the gene matches. CDR3: CSARGTSEGTDTQYF. DNA for the CDR3: TGCAGTGCTAGGGGGACTAGCGAAGGCACAGATACGCAGTATTTT.

This clonotype appeared a few times. The chain is built from TRBV7-9 and TRBJ1-2; TRBD1 might be the D (6 bases). CDR3 length: 16 amino acids. Looked up from germline, CDR1 is SEHNR and CDR2 is FQNEAQ (reference sequence). Trimming took 5 bases from V and 8 from J, leaving 24 bases between them. CDR3 amino acids: CASSNPSRPGAGGYTF. The CDR3 DNA is TGTGCCAGCAGCAACCCGAGCCGTCCGGGGGCAGGAGGCTACACCTTC.